The rows below give T cell receptor beta chains drawn from one sample of a study of blood T cell repertoires in COVID-19. Profiled with immunoSEQ multiplex PCR; TCRdb holds only in-frame clones, not every one. The table includes 150,000 to 200,000 clones, roughly four fifths detected once. Sequenced: peripheral blood. These receptor sequences come from a human donor with acute or convalescent COVID-19. The donor label of this sample is uncertain. Both conserved end residues are part of each CDR3. The order of the fields is clone size, V gene, J gene, D gene, CDR3 protein, CDR3 DNA. The D gene is left open where the match is weak. Size values are once, few and many counts, or a class for expanded clones, and some rows have none.

size: NA
V: TRBV5-1
J: TRBJ2-1
D: NA
CDR3: CASSSPGQSYNEQFF
DNA: TGCGCCAGCAGCTCCCCGGGACAATCCTACAATGAGCAGTTCTTC

size: once
V: TRBV9
J: TRBJ2-7
D: NA
CDR3: CASSGGGTPYEQYF
DNA: TGTGCCAGCAGCGGAGGGGGTACCCCCTACGAGCAGTACTTC

size: once
V: TRBV5-6
J: TRBJ2-1
D: TRBD2
CDR3: CASSPQTSGRAYNEQFF
DNA: TGTGCCAGCAGCCCTCAAACTAGCGGGAGAGCCTACAATGAGCAGTTCTTC

size: NA
V: TRBV30
J: TRBJ1-4
D: NA
CDR3: CAWSEGAGEKLFF
DNA: TGTGCCTGGAGTGAAGGGGCTGGGGAAAAACTGTTTTTT

size: NA
V: TRBV5-1
J: TRBJ2-1
D: NA
CDR3: CASSFSGGINEQFF
DNA: TGCGCCAGCAGCTTTTCCGGGGGTATCAATGAGCAGTTCTTC

size: NA
V: TRBV3-1/TRBV3-2
J: TRBJ1-1
D: NA
CDR3: CASSQEGFGAFF
DNA: TGTGCCAGCAGCCAGGAGGGCTTCGGGGCTTTCTTT

size: NA
V: TRBV9
J: TRBJ2-3
D: TRBD2
CDR3: CASSSRTSGGGDTQYF
DNA: TGTGCCAGCAGCTCACGGACTAGCGGGGGTGGAGATACGCAGTATTTT

size: once
V: TRBV30
J: TRBJ2-7
D: TRBD2
CDR3: CAWRGTSKTYEQYF
DNA: TGTGCCTGGAGAGGGACTAGCAAGACCTACGAGCAGTACTTC

size: few
V: TRBV9
J: TRBJ2-5
D: TRBD1
CDR3: CASGTGGWETQYF
DNA: TGTGCCAGCGGTACAGGGGGCTGGGAGACCCAGTACTTC

size: NA
V: TRBV5-1
J: TRBJ2-7
D: NA
CDR3: CASSFEGLSYEQYF
DNA: TGCGCCAGCAGCTTTGAGGGTCTCTCCTACGAGCAGTACTTC

size: NA
V: TRBV3-1/TRBV3-2
J: TRBJ2-3
D: TRBD2
CDR3: CASSQEREKQYF
DNA: TGTGCCAGCAGCCAGGAGCGGGAGAAGCAGTATTTT

size: NA
V: TRBV28
J: TRBJ2-3
D: TRBD2
CDR3: CASRPGLAGTDTQYF
DNA: TGTGCCAGCAGGCCGGGACTAGCGGGCACAGATACGCAGTATTTT

size: NA
V: TRBV5-1
J: TRBJ1-1
D: NA
CDR3: CASSPAGSGVNTEAFF
DNA: TGCGCCAGCAGCCCGGCAGGGTCAGGGGTGAACACTGAAGCTTTCTTT

size: NA
V: TRBV10-2
J: TRBJ1-1
D: NA
CDR3: CASTITGRDTEAFF
DNA: TGCGCCAGCACTATTACAGGGAGGGACACTGAAGCTTTCTTT

size: few
V: TRBV3-1/TRBV3-2
J: TRBJ2-7
D: TRBD2
CDR3: CASSLAGDNEQYF
DNA: TGTGCCAGCAGCCTAGCGGGGGACAACGAGCAGTACTTC

size: NA
V: TRBV5-1
J: TRBJ1-2
D: NA
CDR3: CASSLEEHYTF
DNA: TGCGCCAGCAGCTTGGAGGAGCACTACACCTTC

size: NA
V: TRBV6-1
J: TRBJ1-5
D: NA
CDR3: CASSEVSRIQPQHF
DNA: TGTGCCAGCAGTGAAGTTTCGCGGATTCAGCCCCAGCATTTT

size: NA
V: TRBV6-5
J: TRBJ1-2
D: NA
CDR3: CASSYSRTDGYTF
DNA: TGTGCCAGCAGTTACTCGCGGACTGATGGCTACACCTTC

size: few
V: TRBV5-1
J: TRBJ1-6
D: NA
CDR3: CASRLTGDNSPLHF
DNA: TGCGCCAGCAGACTAACAGGAGATAATTCACCCCTCCACTTT

size: once
V: TRBV28
J: TRBJ1-5
D: NA
CDR3: CASTQRGMGDSNQPQHF
DNA: TGTGCCAGCACCCAACGGGGGATGGGAGATAGCAATCAGCCCCAGCATTTT

size: NA
V: TRBV9
J: TRBJ2-2
D: NA
CDR3: CASSVSLLNGELFF
DNA: TGTGCCAGCAGCGTGAGCCTGCTGAACGGGGAGCTGTTTTTT

size: NA
V: TRBV28
J: TRBJ1-4
D: NA
CDR3: CASTSPGEGNEKLFF
DNA: TGTGCCAGCACCTCCCCCGGGGAGGGTAATGAAAAACTGTTTTTT

size: NA
V: TRBV4-2
J: TRBJ2-5
D: NA
CDR3: CASSYGEETQYF
DNA: TGTGCCAGCAGTTACGGAGAAGAGACCCAGTACTTC

size: NA
V: TRBV7-9
J: TRBJ1-3
D: NA
CDR3: CASSSAFVSSGNTIYF
DNA: TGTGCCAGCAGCTCCGCTTTTGTGAGCTCTGGAAACACCATATATTTT